The rows below give T cell receptor beta chains drawn from one sample of a study of shared T cell receptors in the human thymus. Method: immunoSEQ multiplex PCR; TCRdb's copy keeps in-frame clones and lacks some. This sample has some 400,000 clones, with approximately 95% found just once. Input material: thymocytes. All receptors come from a human donor. CDR3s include the opening cysteine and the closing phenylalanine or tryptophan.

CDR3	J	V
CASSLDRTSFYEQYF	TRBJ2-7	TRBV11-2
CASSLYDKREGPEVDTQYF	TRBJ2-3	TRBV27
CASSLRVAGNEQFF	TRBJ2-1	TRBV28
CSGGIEGPNRATQEQGPTEAFF	TRBJ1-1	TRBV29-1
CSVNGTVEDTQYF	TRBJ2-3	TRBV29-1
CASSRQPAGKETQYF	TRBJ2-5	TRBV28
CASSRMGTWEETQYF	TRBJ2-5	TRBV7-6
CASSRLASRSDEQFF	TRBJ2-1	TRBV5-1
CASTVSGSPTDTQYF	TRBJ2-3	TRBV7-9
CASSRPGPNTDTQYF	TRBJ2-3	TRBV6-6
CASSLIGHGATSSYNSPLHF	TRBJ1-6	TRBV27
CATSRALEEAYEQYF	TRBJ2-7	TRBV15
CASRGLDTQYF	TRBJ2-3	TRBV27
CASSLETATSTGELFF	TRBJ2-2	TRBV5-5
CASSYKAGTFYEQYF	TRBJ2-7	TRBV7-6
CASSPGQKRGAQETQYF	TRBJ2-5	TRBV27
CASSKTTSGRASGENEQFF	TRBJ2-1	TRBV6-4
CASSATLWPAINEQYF	TRBJ2-7	TRBV10-1
CASSSPHSGSRYEQYF	TRBJ2-7	TRBV27
CSVDRRTSGFPTDTQYF	TRBJ2-3	TRBV29-1
CASSSLLLDYNEQFF	TRBJ2-1	TRBV13
CASSLVAPVGEQFF	TRBJ2-1	TRBV5-1
CASRGPGELFF	TRBJ2-2	TRBV6-6
CASSLETGDRVFNNEQFF	TRBJ2-1	TRBV7-2
CASSWTGPPDTQYF	TRBJ2-3	TRBV5-1
CATSRGATSAYEQYF	TRBJ2-7	TRBV15
CASSPGQGLLETQYF	TRBJ2-5	TRBV6-1
CASSPPGLAPYEQYF	TRBJ2-7	TRBV18
CASRLAGGPGDTQYF	TRBJ2-3	TRBV5-4